The T cell receptor beta chain under discussion was sequenced for a study of blood T cell repertoires in COVID-19 (TCRdb year 2020). About the study as a whole: Collaborator samples came from the United States, Italy and Spain and covered acute and convalescent phases of COVID-19. The prospective study material was composed of cDNA or gDNA derived from T cells, B-cell-depleted T cells, or PBMCs. The dataset comprised deeply sampled blood TCRbeta repertoires from subjects exposed to, actively infected with, or recovered from COVID-19. The repertoires were released in a freely available public database intended as a resource for research on the immune response to SARS-CoV-2. The samples were drawn from the first 160 participants of the ongoing ImmuneRACE study and from 1,200 or so subjects provided by 6 global collaborators. The sample metadata nearly always contained a de-identified subject ID, COVID-19 status, age in years and sex. Where available, HLA class I and class II types were taken from metadata supplied by the sample provider and were not determined by assay-based typing.

TCRbeta CDR3 regions were amplified from genomic DNA using the immunoSEQ Assay, a bias-controlled multiplex PCR. The authors processed their data as follows. Nucleated cell counts per sample were estimated from amplification of reference gene primers within the assay. To quantify the absolute abundance of each unique TCRbeta CDR3 rearrangement, sequence reads were collapsed and filtered. For each sample, productive Simpson clonality was calculated as the square root of Simpson's diversity index across productive rearrangements. Held by TCRdb, this immuneACCESS table contains in-frame sequences only and omits some clones. Under half of the omission traces to an unresolved V gene where checked; the cause of the rest is unknown. V, J and clone size derive from that table, while D and trimming were established from the DNA sequence. In this sample the table shows about 130,000 clones, more than 75% of which occur a single time. Together, the top ten hold approximately 5.3% of the sample.

Broader findings and caveats from the paper: The amount of clinical and demographic metadata varied by source and participant and was provided uncurated.

V lost 4 bases and J lost 10 bases, and the count of bases not matched to a germline gene is 7. CDR1 and CDR2, per the germline V gene, are SGHAT and FQNNGV. There are 15 amino acids in the CDR3, from cysteine to phenylalanine inclusive. Only the CDR3 portion is preserved as DNA: 45 bases, with reading frame beginning at the first base. Collaborating institutions collected whole blood in K2EDTA tubes following their own protocols. For TCRbeta analysis, collaborator samples were shipped as frozen whole blood, as isolated PBMCs, or as DNA extracted from either sample type. This clone came up a few times. The antigen this receptor binds is unknown. There are no base qualities to consult, and no much larger clone falls within one base.

The receptor comes from a human donor in a cohort sampled during active COVID-19. This chain joins TRBV11-2 to TRBJ1-4, with 12 bases aligning to TRBD1. The material sequenced was peripheral blood. The nucleotide sequence reads as follows: TGTGCCAGCAGCTCCCTGGGACAGGGGGCTACAAAACTGTTTTTT. Its amino acids are CASSSLGQGATKLFF. The full variable domain, completed from the reference TRBV11-2 and TRBJ1-4 proteins outside the CDR3, reads EAGVAQSPRYKIIEKRQSVAFWCNPISGHATLYWYQQILGQGPKLLIQFQNNGVVDDSQLPKDRFSAERLKGVDSTLKIQPAKLEDSAVYLCASSSLGQGATKLFFGSGTQLSVL.